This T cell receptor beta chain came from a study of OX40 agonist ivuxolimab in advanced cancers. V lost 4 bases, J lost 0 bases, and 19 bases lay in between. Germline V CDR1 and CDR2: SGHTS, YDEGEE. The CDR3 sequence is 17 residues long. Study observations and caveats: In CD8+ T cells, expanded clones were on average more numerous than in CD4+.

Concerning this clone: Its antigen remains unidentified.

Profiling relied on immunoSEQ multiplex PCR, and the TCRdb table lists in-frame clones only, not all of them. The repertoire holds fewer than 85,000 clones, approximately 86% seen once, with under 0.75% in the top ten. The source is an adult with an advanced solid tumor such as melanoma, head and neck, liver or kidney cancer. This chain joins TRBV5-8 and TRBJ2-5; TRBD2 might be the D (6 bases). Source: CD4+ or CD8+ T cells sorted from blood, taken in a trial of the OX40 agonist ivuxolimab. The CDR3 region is CASSPGGGATYQETQYF. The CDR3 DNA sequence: TGTGCCAGCAGCCCCGGGGGTGGGGCGACGTACCAAGAGACCCAGTACTTC.